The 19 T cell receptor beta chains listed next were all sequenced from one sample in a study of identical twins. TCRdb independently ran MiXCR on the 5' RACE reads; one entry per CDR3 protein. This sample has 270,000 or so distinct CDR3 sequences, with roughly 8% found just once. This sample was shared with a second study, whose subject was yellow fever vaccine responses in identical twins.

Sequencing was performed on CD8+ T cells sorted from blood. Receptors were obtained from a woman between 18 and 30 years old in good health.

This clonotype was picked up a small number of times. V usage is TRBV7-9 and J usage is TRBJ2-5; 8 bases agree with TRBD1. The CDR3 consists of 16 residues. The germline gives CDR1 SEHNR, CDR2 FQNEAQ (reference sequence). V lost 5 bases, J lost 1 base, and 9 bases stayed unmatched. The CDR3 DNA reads TGTGCCAGCAGCACGGACAGGGTCTACATCCAAGAGACCCAGTACTTC. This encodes CASSTDRVYIQETQYF.

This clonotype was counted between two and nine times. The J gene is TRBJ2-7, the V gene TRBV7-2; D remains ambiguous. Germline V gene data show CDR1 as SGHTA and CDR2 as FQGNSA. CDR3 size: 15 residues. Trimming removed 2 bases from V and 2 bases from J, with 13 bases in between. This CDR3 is CASSLLAPATYEQYF. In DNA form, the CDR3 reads TGTGCCAGCAGCTTATTGGCCCCGGCTACCTACGAGCAGTACTTC.

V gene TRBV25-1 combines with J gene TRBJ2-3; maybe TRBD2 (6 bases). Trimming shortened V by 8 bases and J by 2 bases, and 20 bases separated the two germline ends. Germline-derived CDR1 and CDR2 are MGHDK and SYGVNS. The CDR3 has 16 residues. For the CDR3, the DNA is TGTGCCAGCCGCAAAACCGCCGGGAGCCCCACAGATACGCAGTATTTT. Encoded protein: CASRKTAGSPTDTQYF.

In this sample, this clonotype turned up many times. This chain's CDR3 is CASSLSGLLSNTGELFF. In nucleotides, the CDR3 is TGTGCCAGCAGCTTATCCGGGTTATTATCGAACACCGGGGAGCTGTTTTTT. The V and J genes are TRBV7-8 and TRBJ2-2, with D uncertain. Germline loops: CDR1 SGHVS, CDR2 FQNEAQ. V lost 2 bases and J 0 bases, leaving 13 bases between the germline ends. This CDR3 is 17 amino acids long.

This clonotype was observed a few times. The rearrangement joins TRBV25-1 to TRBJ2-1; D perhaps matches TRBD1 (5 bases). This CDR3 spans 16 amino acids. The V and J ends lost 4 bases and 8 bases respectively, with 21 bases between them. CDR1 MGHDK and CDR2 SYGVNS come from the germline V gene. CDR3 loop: CASSVGKGADLDEQFF. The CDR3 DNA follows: TGTGCCAGCAGTGTGGGGAAAGGGGCCGACCTAGATGAGCAGTTCTTC.

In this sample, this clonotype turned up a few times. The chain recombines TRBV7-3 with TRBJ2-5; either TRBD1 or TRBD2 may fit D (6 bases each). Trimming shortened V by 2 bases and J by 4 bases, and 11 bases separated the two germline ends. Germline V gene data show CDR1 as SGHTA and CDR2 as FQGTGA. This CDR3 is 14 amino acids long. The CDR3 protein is CASSLLGGTETQYF. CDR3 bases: TGTGCCAGCAGCTTACTCGGGGGCACAGAGACCCAGTACTTC.

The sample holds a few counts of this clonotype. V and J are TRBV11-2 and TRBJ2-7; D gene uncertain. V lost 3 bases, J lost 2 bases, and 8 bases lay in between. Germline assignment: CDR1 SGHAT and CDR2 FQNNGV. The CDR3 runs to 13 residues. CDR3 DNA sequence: TGTGCCAGCAGCTTTCAGGTAACCTACGAGCAGTACTTC. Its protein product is CASSFQVTYEQYF.

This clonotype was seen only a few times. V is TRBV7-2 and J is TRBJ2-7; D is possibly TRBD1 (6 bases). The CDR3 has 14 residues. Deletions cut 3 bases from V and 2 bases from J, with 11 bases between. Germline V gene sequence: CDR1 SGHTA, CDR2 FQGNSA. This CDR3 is CASSFYAGAYEQYF. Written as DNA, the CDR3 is TGTGCCAGCAGCTTCTATGCAGGGGCCTACGAGCAGTACTTC.

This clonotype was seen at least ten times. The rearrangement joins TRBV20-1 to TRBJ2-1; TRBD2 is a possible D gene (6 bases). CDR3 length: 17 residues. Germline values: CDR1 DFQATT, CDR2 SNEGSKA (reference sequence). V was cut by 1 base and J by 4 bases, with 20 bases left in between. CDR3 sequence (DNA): TGCAGTGCTAGAGGCCGGATCCCTAGCGCAGAGTACAATGAGCAGTTCTTC. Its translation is CSARGRIPSAEYNEQFF.

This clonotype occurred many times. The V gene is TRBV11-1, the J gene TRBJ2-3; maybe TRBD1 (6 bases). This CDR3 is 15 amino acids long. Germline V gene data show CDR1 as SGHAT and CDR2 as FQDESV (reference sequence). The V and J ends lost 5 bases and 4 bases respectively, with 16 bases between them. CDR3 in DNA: TGTGCCAGCAGCGCCCGGACAGCTTGGGCAGATACGCAGTATTTT. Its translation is CASSARTAWADTQYF.

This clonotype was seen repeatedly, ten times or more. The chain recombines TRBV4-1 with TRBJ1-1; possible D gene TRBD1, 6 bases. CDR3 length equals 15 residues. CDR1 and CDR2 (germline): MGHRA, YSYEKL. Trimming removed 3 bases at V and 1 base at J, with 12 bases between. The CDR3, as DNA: TGCGCCAGCAGCCAGAAGTGGACAGAGAACACTGAAGCTTTCTTT. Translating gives CASSQKWTENTEAFF.

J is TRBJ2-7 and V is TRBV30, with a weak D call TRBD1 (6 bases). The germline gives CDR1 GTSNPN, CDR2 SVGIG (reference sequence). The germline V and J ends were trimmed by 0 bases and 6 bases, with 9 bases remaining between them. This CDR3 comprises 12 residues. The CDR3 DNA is TGTGCCTGGAGTGTACAGGGTTCCGAGCAGTACTTC. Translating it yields CAWSVQGSEQYF. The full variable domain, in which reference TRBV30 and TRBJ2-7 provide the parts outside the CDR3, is SQTIHQWPATLVQPVGSPLSLECTVEGTSNPNLYWYRQAAGRGLQLLFYSVGIGQISSEVPQNLSASRPQDRQFILSSKKLLLSDSGFYLCAWSVQGSEQYFGPGTRLTVT.

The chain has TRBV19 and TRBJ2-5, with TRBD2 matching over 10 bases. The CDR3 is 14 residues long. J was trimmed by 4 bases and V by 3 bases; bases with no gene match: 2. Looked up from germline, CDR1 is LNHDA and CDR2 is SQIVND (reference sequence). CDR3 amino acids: CASSILAGGETQYF. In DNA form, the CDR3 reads TGTGCCAGTAGTATTTTAGCGGGAGGAGAGACCCAGTACTTC.

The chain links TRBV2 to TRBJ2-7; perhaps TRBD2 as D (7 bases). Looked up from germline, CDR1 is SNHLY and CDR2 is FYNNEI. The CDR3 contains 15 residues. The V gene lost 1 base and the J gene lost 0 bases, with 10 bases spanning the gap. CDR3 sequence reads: CASSEGGGPSYEQYF. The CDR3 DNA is TGTGCCAGCAGTGAAGGCGGGGGCCCCTCCTACGAGCAGTACTTC. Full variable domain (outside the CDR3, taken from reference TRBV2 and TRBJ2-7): EPEVTQTPSHQVTQMGQEVILRCVPISNHLYFYWYRQILGQKVEFLVSFYNNEISEKSEIFDDQFSVERPDGSNFTLKIRSTKLEDSAMYFCASSEGGGPSYEQYFGPGTRLTVT.

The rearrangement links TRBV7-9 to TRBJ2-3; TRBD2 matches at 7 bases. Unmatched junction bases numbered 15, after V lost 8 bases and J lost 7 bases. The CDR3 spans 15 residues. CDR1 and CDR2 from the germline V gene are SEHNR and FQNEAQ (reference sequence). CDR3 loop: CASENGGSKGNTQYF. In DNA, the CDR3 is TGTGCCAGCGAAAACGGCGGGAGCAAGGGGAATACGCAGTATTTT.

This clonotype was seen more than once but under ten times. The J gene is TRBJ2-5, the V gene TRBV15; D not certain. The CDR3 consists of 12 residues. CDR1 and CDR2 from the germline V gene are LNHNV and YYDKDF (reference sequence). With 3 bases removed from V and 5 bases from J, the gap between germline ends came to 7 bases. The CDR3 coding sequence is TGTGCCACCAGCAGGTCTTCCGAGACCCAGTACTTC. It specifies CATSRSSETQYF.

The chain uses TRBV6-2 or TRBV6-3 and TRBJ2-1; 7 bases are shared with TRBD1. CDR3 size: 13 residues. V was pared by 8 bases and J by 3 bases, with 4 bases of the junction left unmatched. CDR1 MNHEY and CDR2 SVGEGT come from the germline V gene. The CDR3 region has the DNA TGTGCCAGCCGGGACAGCGACTACAATGAGCAGTTCTTC. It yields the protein CASRDSDYNEQFF.

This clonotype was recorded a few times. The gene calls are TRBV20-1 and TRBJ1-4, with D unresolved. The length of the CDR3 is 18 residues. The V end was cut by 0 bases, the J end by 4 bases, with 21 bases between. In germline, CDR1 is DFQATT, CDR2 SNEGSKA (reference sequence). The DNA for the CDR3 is TGCAGTGCTAGAGATGTTACCTCCAAGGACCTACTTAATGAAAAACTGTTTTTT. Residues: CSARDVTSKDLLNEKLFF.

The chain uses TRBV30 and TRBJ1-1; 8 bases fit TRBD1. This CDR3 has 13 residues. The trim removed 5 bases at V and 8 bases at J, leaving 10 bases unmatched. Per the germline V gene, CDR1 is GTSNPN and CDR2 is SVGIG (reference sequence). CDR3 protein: CAWDTGQGQEAFF. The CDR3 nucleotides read TGTGCCTGGGATACAGGACAGGGCCAAGAAGCTTTCTTT.